This T cell receptor (beta chain) came from a study of blood T cell repertoires in COVID-19. Generated by immunoSEQ multiplex PCR, the TCRdb table keeps only in-frame clones and is missing some. The data contain about 310,000 clones, about 85% of them singletons. CDR1 is SNHLY and CDR2 is FYNNEI in the germline V gene. Trimming cost V 4 bases and J 1 base, with 10 bases left between them. The CDR3 has 15 residues. Sequenced: PBMCs or T cells enriched from blood (not recorded which). The chain carries TRBV2 and TRBJ2-2; perhaps TRBD1 as D (6 bases). This clonotype was sampled from a woman in her twenties or thirties who had been exposed to COVID-19. CDR3 amino acids: CASSVLGQNTGELFF. Here the CDR3 DNA reads TGTGCCAGCAGTGTTCTGGGACAGAACACCGGGGAGCTGTTTTTT.